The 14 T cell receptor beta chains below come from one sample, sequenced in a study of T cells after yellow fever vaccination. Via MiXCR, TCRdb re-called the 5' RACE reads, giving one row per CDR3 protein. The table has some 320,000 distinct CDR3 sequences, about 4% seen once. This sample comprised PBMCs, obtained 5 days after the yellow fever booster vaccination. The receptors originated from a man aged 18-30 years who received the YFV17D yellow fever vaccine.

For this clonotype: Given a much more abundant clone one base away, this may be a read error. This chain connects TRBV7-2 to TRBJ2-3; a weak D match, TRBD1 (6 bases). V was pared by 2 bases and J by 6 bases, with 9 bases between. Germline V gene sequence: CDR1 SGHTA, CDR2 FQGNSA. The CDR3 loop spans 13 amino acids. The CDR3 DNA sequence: TGTGCCAGCAGCTTATCAGGGGTGGATACGCAGTATTTT. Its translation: CASSLSGVDTQYF.

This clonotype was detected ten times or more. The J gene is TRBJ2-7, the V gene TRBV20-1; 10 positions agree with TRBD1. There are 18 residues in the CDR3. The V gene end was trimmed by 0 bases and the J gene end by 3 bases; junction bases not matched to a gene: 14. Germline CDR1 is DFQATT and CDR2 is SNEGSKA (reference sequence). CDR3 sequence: CSARDDGLGQGPLYEQYF. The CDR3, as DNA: TGCAGTGCTAGAGATGACGGTTTGGGACAGGGGCCCCTCTACGAGCAGTACTTC.

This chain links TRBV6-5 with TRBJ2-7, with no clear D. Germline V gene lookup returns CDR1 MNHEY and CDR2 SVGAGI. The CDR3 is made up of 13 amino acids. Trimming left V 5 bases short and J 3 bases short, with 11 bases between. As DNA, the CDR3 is TGTGCCAGCAGTGTAAGTAGAGACTACGAGCAGTACTTC. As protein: CASSVSRDYEQYF.

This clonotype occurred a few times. The CDR3 sequence: CATSTQRGTVYEQYF. CDR3 nucleotides: TGTGCCACCAGCACCCAGAGGGGGACGGTTTACGAGCAGTACTTC. This chain links TRBV15 with TRBJ2-7, with D perhaps TRBD1 (6 bases). Looked up from germline, CDR1 is LNHNV and CDR2 is YYDKDF (reference sequence). Deletions cut 4 bases from V and 4 bases from J, with 17 bases between. This CDR3 has 15 amino acids.

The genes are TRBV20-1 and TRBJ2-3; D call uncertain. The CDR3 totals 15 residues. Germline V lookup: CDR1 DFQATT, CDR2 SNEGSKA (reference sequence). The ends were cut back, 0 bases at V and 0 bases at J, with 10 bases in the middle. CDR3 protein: CSARDQGRSTDTQYF. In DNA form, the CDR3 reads TGCAGTGCTAGAGATCAAGGCAGGAGCACAGATACGCAGTATTTT.

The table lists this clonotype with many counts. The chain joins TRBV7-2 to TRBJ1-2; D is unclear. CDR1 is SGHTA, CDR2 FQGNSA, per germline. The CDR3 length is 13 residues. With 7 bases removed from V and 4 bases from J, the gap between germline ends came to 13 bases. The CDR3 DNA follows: TGTGCCAGCAACTCCTATCGCGCCTATGGCTACACCTTC. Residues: CASNSYRAYGYTF.

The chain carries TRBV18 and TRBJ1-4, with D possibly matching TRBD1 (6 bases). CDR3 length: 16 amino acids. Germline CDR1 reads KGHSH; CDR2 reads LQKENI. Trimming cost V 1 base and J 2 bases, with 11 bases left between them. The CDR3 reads CASSPLGTQTNEKLFF. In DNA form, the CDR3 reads TGTGCCAGCTCACCACTAGGGACACAGACTAATGAAAAACTGTTTTTT.

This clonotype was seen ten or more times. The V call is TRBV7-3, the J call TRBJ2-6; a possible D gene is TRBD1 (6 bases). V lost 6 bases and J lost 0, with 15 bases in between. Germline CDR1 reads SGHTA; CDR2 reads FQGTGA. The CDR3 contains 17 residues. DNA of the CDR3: TGTGCCAGCAGTCGTGACAGGCCAAGCTCTGGGGCCAACGTCCTGACTTTC. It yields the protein CASSRDRPSSGANVLTF.

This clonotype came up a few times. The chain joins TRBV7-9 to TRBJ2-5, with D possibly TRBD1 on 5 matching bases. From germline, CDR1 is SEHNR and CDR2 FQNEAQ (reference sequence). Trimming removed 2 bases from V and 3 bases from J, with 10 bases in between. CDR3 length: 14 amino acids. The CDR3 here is CASSLRQGEETQYF. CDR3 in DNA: TGTGCCAGCAGCTTAAGGCAGGGTGAAGAGACCCAGTACTTC.

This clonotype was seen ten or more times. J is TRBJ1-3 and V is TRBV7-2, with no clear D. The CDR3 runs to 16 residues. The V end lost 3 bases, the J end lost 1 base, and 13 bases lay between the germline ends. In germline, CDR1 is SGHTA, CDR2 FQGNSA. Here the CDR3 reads CASSFVAGLSGNTIYF. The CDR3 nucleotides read TGTGCCAGCAGCTTCGTGGCGGGCTTATCTGGAAACACCATATATTTT.

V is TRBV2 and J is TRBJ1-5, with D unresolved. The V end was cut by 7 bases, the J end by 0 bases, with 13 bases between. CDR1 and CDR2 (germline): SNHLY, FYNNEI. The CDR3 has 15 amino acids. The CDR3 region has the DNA TGTGCCAGCACCGTCGGTGGTTATAGCAATCAGCCCCAGCATTTT. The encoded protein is CASTVGGYSNQPQHF.

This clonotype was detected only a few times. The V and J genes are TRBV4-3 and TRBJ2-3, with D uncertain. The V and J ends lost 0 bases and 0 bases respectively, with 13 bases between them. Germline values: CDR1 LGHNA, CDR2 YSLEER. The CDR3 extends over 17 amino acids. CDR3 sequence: CASSQEYGRISTDTQYF. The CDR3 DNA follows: TGCGCCAGCAGCCAAGAATATGGGCGGATTAGCACAGATACGCAGTATTTT.

As DNA, the CDR3 is TGTGCCAGCTCACCTCCCCGGACAGGATACTCCTACGAGCAGTACTTC. Amino acid sequence: CASSPPRTGYSYEQYF. The chain combines TRBV18 with TRBJ2-7, with 7 bases fitting TRBD1. The CDR3 spans 16 residues. V shed 3 bases, J shed 0 bases, and the junction held 8 bases outside the gene matches. The germline CDR1 and CDR2 sequences are KGHSH and LQKENI.

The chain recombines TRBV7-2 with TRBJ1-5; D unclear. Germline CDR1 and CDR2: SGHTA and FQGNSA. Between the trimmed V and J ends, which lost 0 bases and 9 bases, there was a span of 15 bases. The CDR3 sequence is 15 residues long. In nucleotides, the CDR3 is TGTGCCAGCAGCTTAGCTGGGGTGGAAGGTCTGCCCCAGCATTTT. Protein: CASSLAGVEGLPQHF. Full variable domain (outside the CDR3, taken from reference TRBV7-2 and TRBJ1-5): GAGVSQSPSNKVTEKGKDVELRCDPISGHTALYWYRQSLGQGLEFLIYFQGNSAPDKSGLPSDRFSAERTGGSVSTLTIQRTQQEDSAVYLCASSLAGVEGLPQHFGDGTRLSIL.